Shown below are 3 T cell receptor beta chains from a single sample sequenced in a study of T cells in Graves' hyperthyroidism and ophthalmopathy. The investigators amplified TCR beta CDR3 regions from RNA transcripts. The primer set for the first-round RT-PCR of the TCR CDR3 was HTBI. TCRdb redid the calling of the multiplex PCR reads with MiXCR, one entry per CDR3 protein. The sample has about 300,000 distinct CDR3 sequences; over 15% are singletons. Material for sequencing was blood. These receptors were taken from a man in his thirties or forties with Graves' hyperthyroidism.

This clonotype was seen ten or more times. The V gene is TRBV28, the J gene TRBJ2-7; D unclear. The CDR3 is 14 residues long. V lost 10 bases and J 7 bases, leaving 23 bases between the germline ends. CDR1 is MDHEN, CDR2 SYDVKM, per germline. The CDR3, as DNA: TGTGCCACCGCCCGAGACCTAATAAGGAGAGAGCAGTACTTC. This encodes CATARDLIRREQYF.

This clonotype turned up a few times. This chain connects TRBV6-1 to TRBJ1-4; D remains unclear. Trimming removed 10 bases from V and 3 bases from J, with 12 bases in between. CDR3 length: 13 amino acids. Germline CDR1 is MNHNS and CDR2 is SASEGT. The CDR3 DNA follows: TGTGCCATCAAGTCACAGTCTAATGAAAAACTGTTTTTT. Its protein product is CAIKSQSNEKLFF.

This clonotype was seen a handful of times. The CDR3 DNA sequence: TGCGCCAGCAGTGAGAGCGCAGGGGCAGATACGCAGTATTTT. This encodes CASSESAGADTQYF. This chain connects TRBV10-1 to TRBJ2-3; TRBD1 is a possible D gene (6 bases). The V end lost 2 bases, the J end lost 4 bases, and 10 bases lay between the germline ends. Germline V gene lookup returns CDR1 WNHNN and CDR2 SYGVQD (reference sequence). The CDR3 has 14 residues.